This T cell receptor (beta chain) stems from a study of blood T cell repertoires in COVID-19. Whole-study context: The United States, Italy and Spain provided the acute and convalescent COVID-19 samples.

TCRdb keeps only in-frame clones here, not all; method: immunoSEQ multiplex PCR. The top ten clones hold around 3.2% of a sample with 270,000 or so clones, around 86% of them seen once. The CDR3 runs to 14 residues. V gave up 3 bases and J gave up 8 bases, with 13 bases separating them. CDR1 and CDR2 (germline): MNHEY, SVGAGI. The sequence derives from an older woman with active or convalescent COVID-19. Sequencing was carried out using peripheral blood. The V gene is TRBV6-5, the J gene TRBJ1-4; D gene ambiguous. This CDR3 is CASSYAIAYEKLFF. CDR3 DNA: TGTGCCAGCAGTTATGCGATCGCTTACGAAAAACTGTTTTTT.